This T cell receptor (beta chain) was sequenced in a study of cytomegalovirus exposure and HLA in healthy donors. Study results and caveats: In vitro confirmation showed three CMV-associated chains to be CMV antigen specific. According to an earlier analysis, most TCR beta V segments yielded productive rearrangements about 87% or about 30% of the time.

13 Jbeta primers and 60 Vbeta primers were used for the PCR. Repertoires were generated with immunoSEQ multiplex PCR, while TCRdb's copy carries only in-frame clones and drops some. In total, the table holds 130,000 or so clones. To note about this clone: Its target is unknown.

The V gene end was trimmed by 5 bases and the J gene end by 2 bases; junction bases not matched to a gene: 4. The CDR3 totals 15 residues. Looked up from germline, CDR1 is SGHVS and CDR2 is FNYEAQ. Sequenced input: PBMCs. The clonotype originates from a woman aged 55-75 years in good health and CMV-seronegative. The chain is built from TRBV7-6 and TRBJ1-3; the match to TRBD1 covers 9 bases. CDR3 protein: CASSQRTGAGNTIYF. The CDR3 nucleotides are TGTGCCAGCAGCCAAAGGACAGGGGCTGGAAACACCATATATTTT. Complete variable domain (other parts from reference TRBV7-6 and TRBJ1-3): GAGVSQSPRYKVTKRGQDVALRCDPISGHVSLYWYRQALGQGPEFLTYFNYEAQQDKSGLPNDRFSAERPEGSISTLTIQRTEQRDSAMYRCASSQRTGAGNTIYFGEGSWLTVV.